Presented here are 30 T cell receptor beta chains from one specimen sequenced in a study of cytomegalovirus exposure and HLA in healthy donors. The PCR was carried out with 60 Vbeta primers and 13 Jbeta primers. Method: immunoSEQ multiplex PCR; TCRdb's copy keeps in-frame clones and lacks some. This table has tens of thousands of clones, 72% appearing once. The sequencing sample was made of PBMCs. The origin of the receptors is a woman in her thirties or forties in good health and CMV-seropositive.

The chain uses TRBV18 and TRBJ1-3, with 7 bases fitting TRBD1. The CDR3 spans 16 residues. V lost 1 base, J lost 8 bases, and 11 bases stayed unmatched. From germline, CDR1 is KGHSH and CDR2 LQKENI. The CDR3 DNA sequence: TGTGCCAGCTCACCACTTACCGGGACAGAGGGGTACACCATATATTTT. It is translated as CASSPLTGTEGYTIYF.

Only a few counts were recorded for this clone. V is TRBV6-5 and J is TRBJ2-5, with D maybe TRBD2 (6 bases). CDR1 and CDR2 (germline): MNHEY, SVGAGI. The CDR3 is 14 amino acids. Trimming took 5 bases from V and 2 from J, leaving 12 bases between them. For the CDR3, the DNA is TGTGCCAGCAGTGGCGGAGGGCAGCAAGAGACCCAGTACTTC. It is translated as CASSGGGQQETQYF.

This chain uses TRBV12-5 with TRBJ2-3; 8 bases map to TRBD1. The CDR3 is made up of 15 amino acids. Germline V gene sequence: CDR1 LGHNT, CDR2 FRNRAP. The junction had 5 bases not matched to a gene; V was cut back by 3 bases and J by 3 bases. CDR3 amino acids: CASGFLTGGTDTQYF. The CDR3 DNA reads TGTGCTAGTGGTTTTTTAACAGGGGGAACAGATACGCAGTATTTT.

Concerning this clone itself: Within the sample, other DNA sequences also encode this same CDR3. V is TRBV7-2 and J is TRBJ2-5, with 10 bases lining up with TRBD2. Trimming at V came to 3 bases and at J to 3 bases, leaving 1 base not matched to a gene. This CDR3 comprises 14 residues. Germline-derived CDR1 and CDR2 are SGHTA and FQGNSA. The CDR3 sequence: CASSFGTSEETQYF. CDR3 DNA sequence: TGTGCCAGCAGCTTCGGGACTAGCGAAGAGACCCAGTACTTC. The variable domain in full, with the rest retrieved from reference TRBV7-2 and TRBJ2-5, is GAGVSQSPSNKVTEKGKDVELRCDPISGHTALYWYRQSLGQGLEFLIYFQGNSAPDKSGLPSDRFSAERTGGSVSTLTIQRTQQEDSAVYLCASSFGTSEETQYFGPGTRLLVL.

The V call is TRBV9, the J call TRBJ2-5; weak D call: TRBD1 (6 bases). This CDR3 region has 17 residues. The V gene's germline CDR1 is SGDLS and CDR2 YYNGEE. V was cut by 0 bases and J by 1 base, with 16 bases left in between. CDR3 coding DNA: TGTGCCAGCAGCGTAGTTGGTACAGGGTGGGCCCAAGAGACCCAGTACTTC. Amino acid sequence: CASSVVGTGWAQETQYF.

This sequence joins TRBV6-5 and TRBJ1-2, with a possible D match to TRBD1 (5 bases). The V end lost 7 bases, the J end lost 4 bases, and 16 bases lay between the germline ends. Germline V gives CDR1 MNHEY, CDR2 SVGAGI. The CDR3 has 14 amino acids. CDR3 protein: CASTTRGDLYGYTF. CDR3 DNA: TGTGCCAGCACGACTCGGGGGGATCTCTATGGCTACACCTTC.

This chain connects TRBV5-1 to TRBJ1-4; D uncertain. This CDR3 is built from 13 residues. Trimming removed 2 bases from V and 4 bases from J, with 6 bases in between. Germline lookup yields CDR1 SGHRS and CDR2 YFSETQ. CDR3: CASSFGINEKLFF. In DNA form, the CDR3 reads TGCGCCAGCAGCTTCGGGATTAATGAAAAACTGTTTTTT. Full variable domain (outside the CDR3, taken from reference TRBV5-1 and TRBJ1-4): KAGVTQTPRYLIKTRGQQVTLSCSPISGHRSVSWYQQTPGQGLQFLFEYFSETQRNKGNFPGRFSGRQFSNSRSEMNVSTLELGDSALYLCASSFGINEKLFFGSGTQLSVL.

The chain links TRBV29-1 to TRBJ2-7; D not certain. CDR1 SQVTM and CDR2 ANQGSEA come from the germline V gene. The ends were cut back, 6 bases at V and 2 bases at J, with 11 bases in the middle. The CDR3 consists of 12 residues. The CDR3 reads CSVTLEAYEQYF. The CDR3 nucleotides read TGCAGCGTGACTTTGGAAGCCTACGAGCAGTACTTC.

The V call is TRBV7-9, the J call TRBJ2-3, with D tentatively TRBD1 (6 bases). Trimming pared 5 bases from V and 2 bases from J, leaving 23 bases between. Germline V CDR1 and CDR2: SEHNR, FQNEAQ (reference sequence). CDR3 length equals 18 residues. The CDR3 loop is CASSTWGPQGGFTDTQYF. CDR3 coding DNA: TGTGCCAGCAGCACCTGGGGGCCACAGGGCGGGTTCACAGATACGCAGTATTTT.

J is TRBJ2-2 and V is TRBV7-9; 15 bases agree with TRBD2. J gave up 0 bases and V 4 bases, and 3 bases lay outside the gene matches. The CDR3 sequence is 18 residues long. The germline CDR1 and CDR2 sequences are SEHNR and FQNEAQ (reference sequence). CDR3: CASSSGLAGGPNTGELFF. CDR3 coding DNA: TGTGCCAGCAGCTCCGGACTAGCGGGGGGGCCGAACACCGGGGAGCTGTTTTTT.

This clone has a single count. The chain combines TRBV2 with TRBJ1-1; tentatively, D is TRBD1 (6 bases). CDR3 size: 15 residues. V was clipped by 5 bases and J by 1 base, with 14 bases between them. The germline V gene has CDR1 SNHLY and CDR2 FYNNEI. The CDR3: CASSSNRVGNTEAFF. CDR3 nucleotide sequence: TGTGCCAGCAGTAGTAACAGGGTGGGGAACACTGAAGCTTTCTTT. The full variable domain, with the rest looked up from reference TRBV2 and TRBJ1-1, is EPEVTQTPSHQVTQMGQEVILRCVPISNHLYFYWYRQILGQKVEFLVSFYNNEISEKSEIFDDQFSVERPDGSNFTLKIRSTKLEDSAMYFCASSSNRVGNTEAFFGQGTRLTVV.

The chain carries TRBV5-1 and TRBJ2-5, with 7 positions matching TRBD2. The CDR3 totals 14 residues. Germline CDR1 is SGHRS and CDR2 is YFSETQ. V lost 5 bases to trimming and J lost 1 base; unmatched junction nucleotides: 5. DNA for the CDR3: TGCGCCAGCAGTCCCGGGACTACCCAAGAGACCCAGTACTTC. As protein: CASSPGTTQETQYF.

V is TRBV9 and J is TRBJ1-2, with TRBD1 as a possible D gene (6 bases). The CDR3 contains 18 residues. Trimming took 0 bases from V and 0 from J, leaving 18 bases between them. Looked up from germline, CDR1 is SGDLS and CDR2 is YYNGEE. The CDR3 here is CASSVAGTKGLPNYGYTF. The DNA of the CDR3 is TGTGCCAGCAGCGTAGCCGGGACAAAAGGCCTTCCTAACTATGGCTACACCTTC.

The gene calls are TRBV5-6 and TRBJ1-4; D call uncertain. CDR3 length: 15 amino acids. Germline V gene sequence: CDR1 SGHDT, CDR2 YYEEEE. With 6 bases removed from V and 4 bases from J, the gap between germline ends came to 16 bases. The CDR3 bases are TGTGCCAGCACCCTAAACCAGAGACTTAATGAAAAACTGTTTTTT. It specifies CASTLNQRLNEKLFF.

J is TRBJ1-6 and V is TRBV19; D is unresolved. Germline V gene sequence: CDR1 LNHDA, CDR2 SQIVND (reference sequence). The germline V and J ends were trimmed by 0 bases and 7 bases, with 10 bases remaining between them. This CDR3 region has 15 residues. The CDR3 sequence: CASSIEGSVNSPLHF. The CDR3 DNA reads as TGTGCCAGTAGTATAGAGGGCAGTGTAAATTCACCCCTCCACTTT.

The rearrangement uses TRBV6-1 and TRBJ2-3; no reliable D call. The CDR3 is made up of 14 amino acids. V was trimmed by 2 bases and J by 1 base, leaving 7 bases between them. The germline V gene has CDR1 MNHNS and CDR2 SASEGT. CDR3 DNA: TGTGCCAGCAGTGAACTGAGCGGCACAGATACGCAGTATTTT. This translates into CASSELSGTDTQYF.

The chain employs TRBV10-2 and TRBJ2-5; maybe TRBD2 (5 bases). This CDR3 has 13 residues. CDR1 and CDR2 from the germline V gene are WSHSY and SAAADI. Trimming cost V 5 bases and J 5 bases, with 12 bases left between them. The CDR3 DNA is TGCGCCAGCAGTCACGAGGGTGGGGAGACCCAGTACTTC. Amino acid sequence: CASSHEGGETQYF.

This clone appeared once. The chain couples TRBV27 to TRBJ2-7; a weak D match, TRBD2 (6 bases). V lost 2 bases, J lost 5 bases, and 16 bases lay in between. Germline V gene lookup returns CDR1 MNHEY and CDR2 SMNVEV (reference sequence). The length of the CDR3 is 15 residues. CDR3 nucleotide sequence: TGTGCCAGCAGTTTAGGCGGGACCCCTGGCCACGAGCAGTACTTC. It specifies CASSLGGTPGHEQYF.

There are a few counts of this clone. The V gene is TRBV9, the J gene TRBJ1-3; 9 positions agree with TRBD1. V gave up 4 bases and J gave up 4 bases; unmatched junction bases: 12. The CDR3 is 17 residues long. The germline CDR1 and CDR2 sequences are SGDLS and YYNGEE. CDR3: CASSSPGTGFRGNTIYF. In DNA form, the CDR3 reads TGTGCCAGCAGCTCCCCCGGGACAGGGTTTCGGGGAAACACCATATATTTT.

The V gene is TRBV2, the J gene TRBJ1-2, with 7 bases fitting TRBD1. The V gene end was trimmed by 5 bases and the J gene end by 2 bases; junction bases not matched to a gene: 5. This CDR3 comprises 14 residues. The V gene's germline CDR1 is SNHLY and CDR2 FYNNEI. CDR3 bases: TGTGCCAGCAGTAGGACAGGAGAAAACTATGGCTACACCTTC. Amino acids: CASSRTGENYGYTF.

This clone occurred once. The rearrangement links TRBV5-1 to TRBJ2-5, with unresolved D. The J call is in doubt because the DNA end fits TRBJ2-7 better. Looked up from germline, CDR1 is SGHRS and CDR2 is YFSETQ. This CDR3 is built from 15 residues. The CDR3 nucleotides are TGCGCCAGCAGCTTATACTCGCGGAGCTCCTACGAGCAGTACTTC. Translation: CASSLYSRSSYEQYF.

The table lists this clone with a count of one. The chain joins TRBV6-5 to TRBJ2-3; perhaps TRBD1 as D (5 bases). Germline V CDR1 and CDR2: MNHEY, SVGAGI. V shed 7 bases and J shed 1 base, with 9 bases lying between them. The CDR3 consists of 13 residues. The CDR3 loop is CASKKQGTDTQYF. CDR3 bases: TGTGCCAGCAAAAAACAGGGCACAGATACGCAGTATTTT.

The chain joins TRBV5-1 to TRBJ2-1; a weak D match, TRBD2 (5 bases). The CDR3 consists of 15 residues. V was shortened by 1 base and J by 4 bases, with 12 bases between the two germline ends. CDR1 and CDR2 (germline): SGHRS, YFSETQ. CDR3 sequence: CASSLNGNLYNEQFF. In nucleotides, the CDR3 is TGCGCCAGCAGCTTGAACGGGAATTTATACAATGAGCAGTTCTTC.

The CDR3 DNA reads TGTGCCAGCAGCTTATGGTCAGGGGATAATTCACCCCTCCACTTT. This encodes CASSLWSGDNSPLHF. This chain links TRBV5-6 with TRBJ1-6; D might be TRBD1 (6 bases). The germline V and J ends were trimmed by 2 bases and 5 bases, with 11 bases remaining between them. CDR1 SGHDT and CDR2 YYEEEE come from the germline V gene. There are 15 residues in the CDR3.

There are a few counts of this clone. The rearrangement uses TRBV19 and TRBJ1-4, with 8 bases identical to TRBD1. The junction had 7 bases not matched to a gene; V was cut back by 9 bases and J by 4 bases. Germline assignment: CDR1 LNHDA and CDR2 SQIVND (reference sequence). The CDR3 is 14 amino acids. CDR3 amino acids: CARRRDRYNEKLFF. DNA for the CDR3: TGTGCCAGGCGGCGGGACAGGTATAATGAAAAACTGTTTTTT.

This clone was found a few times. The chain uses TRBV7-3 and TRBJ2-5; 8 nucleotides match TRBD2. Trimming took 1 base from V and 2 from J; bases not matched to a gene: 6. This CDR3 is 16 amino acids long. The germline V gene encodes CDR1 SGHTA and CDR2 FQGTGA. In nucleotides, the CDR3 is TGTGCCAGCAGCTTAATGGGCGGGGGGCCTCAAGAGACCCAGTACTTC. Translated: CASSLMGGGPQETQYF.

CDR3 nucleotides: TGTGCCACCGGGGGGGGCCCCCCAGATACGCAGTATTTT. Translation: CATGGGPPDTQYF. This chain connects TRBV6-1 to TRBJ2-3; 8 nucleotides match TRBD2. V gave up 10 bases and J gave up 4 bases; unmatched junction bases: 7. From germline, CDR1 is MNHNS and CDR2 SASEGT. The CDR3 totals 13 residues.

A few counts support this clone. This chain joins TRBV5-5 and TRBJ2-6; 8 bases align to TRBD2. CDR3 length: 18 amino acids. Germline loops: CDR1 SGHKS, CDR2 YYEKEE (reference sequence). With V trimmed by 2 bases and J by 3 bases, 10 bases remained unmatched. This CDR3 is CASSFTGGVSFGANVLTF. The CDR3 coding sequence is TGTGCCAGCAGCTTCACGGGGGGGGTTTCGTTTGGGGCCAACGTCCTGACTTTC.

As to this clone: Other DNA sequences in this sample translate to the same CDR3. The V and J genes are TRBV12-5 and TRBJ1-1; 7 bases fit TRBD1. The germline gives CDR1 LGHNT, CDR2 FRNRAP. The CDR3 runs 15 residues. V trimming: 6 bases; J trimming: 1 base; junction bases outside the gene matches: 8. CDR3 in DNA: TGTGCTAGTGGCCGCCAGGGGGGTCCGAACACTGAAGCTTTCTTT. Protein product: CASGRQGGPNTEAFF. Complete variable domain (other parts from reference TRBV12-5 and TRBJ1-1): DARVTQTPRHKVTEMGQEVTMRCQPILGHNTVFWYRQTMMQGLELLAYFRNRAPLDDSGMPKDRFSAEMPDATLATLKIQPSEPRDSAVYFCASGRQGGPNTEAFFGQGTRLTVV.

The V call is TRBV19, the J call TRBJ1-2; the D is unclear. Trimming left V 4 bases short and J 5 bases short, with 14 bases between. Germline CDR1 and CDR2: LNHDA and SQIVND (reference sequence). The CDR3 totals 14 residues. The CDR3 is CASSTPLGGYGYTF. Written as DNA, the CDR3 is TGTGCCAGTAGTACCCCGCTTGGCGGGTATGGCTACACCTTC.